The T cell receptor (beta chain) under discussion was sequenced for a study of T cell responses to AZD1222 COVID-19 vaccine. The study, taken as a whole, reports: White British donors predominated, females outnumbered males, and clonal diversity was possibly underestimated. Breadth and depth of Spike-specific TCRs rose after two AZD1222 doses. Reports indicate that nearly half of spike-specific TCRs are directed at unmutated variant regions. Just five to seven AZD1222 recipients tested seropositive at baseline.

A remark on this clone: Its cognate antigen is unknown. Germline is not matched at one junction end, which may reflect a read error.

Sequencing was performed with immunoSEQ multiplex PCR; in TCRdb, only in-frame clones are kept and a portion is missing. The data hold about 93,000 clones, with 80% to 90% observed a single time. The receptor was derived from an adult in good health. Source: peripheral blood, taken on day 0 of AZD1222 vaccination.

The CDR3 loop reads CASCLGGGGATGELFF. CDR3 nucleotides: TGTGCCAGCTGCTTAGGCGGCGGGGGGGCCACCGGGGAGCTGTTTTTT. V gene TRBV7-6 combines with J gene TRBJ2-2; 9 nucleotides align to TRBD2. The CDR3 length is 16 residues. The germline gives CDR1 SGHVS, CDR2 FNYEAQ.